A single sample is the source of the 26 T cell receptor beta chains below, sequenced in a study of blood T cell repertoires in COVID-19. Method: immunoSEQ multiplex PCR; TCRdb's copy keeps in-frame clones and lacks some. Among about 120,000 clones listed, around 85% were seen once. Sequenced material: peripheral blood. Receptors were obtained from a woman in her sixties or seventies with COVID-19, enrolled during active disease.

The chain is built from TRBV29-1 and TRBJ1-4; 11 nucleotides agree with TRBD1. V gave up 7 bases and J gave up 2 bases; unmatched junction bases: 6. Looked up from germline, CDR1 is SQVTM and CDR2 is ANQGSEA. CDR3 length equals 15 residues. For the CDR3, the DNA is TGCAGCGCTCGGACAGGGGGCGCGACTAATGAAAAACTGTTTTTT. Encoded protein: CSARTGGATNEKLFF.

V and J are TRBV19 and TRBJ1-1; D call uncertain. V lost 10 bases and J lost 9, with 15 bases in between. The CDR3 has 11 amino acids. CDR1 and CDR2 from the germline V gene are LNHDA and SQIVND (reference sequence). The CDR3, as DNA: TGTGCCACCCACGCCGGGGTCCAAGCTTTCTTT. It yields the protein CATHAGVQAFF.

This rearrangement joins TRBV5-1 to TRBJ1-1; the match to TRBD1 covers 9 bases. The germline CDR1 and CDR2 sequences are SGHRS and YFSETQ. The CDR3 is made up of 15 amino acids. V lost 4 bases and J lost 1; bases outside the gene matches: 5. The CDR3 nucleotides are TGCGCCAGCAGCCCTACGACAGGGGGGAACACTGAAGCTTTCTTT. Translated, it gives CASSPTTGGNTEAFF.

The V call is TRBV7-2, the J call TRBJ2-3; the match to TRBD2 covers 8 bases. This CDR3 contains 16 residues. V was clipped by 5 bases and J by 5 bases; unmatched bases: 12. In germline, CDR1 is SGHTA, CDR2 FQGNSA. The CDR3 sequence: CASSHSRGSGEDTQYF. Here the CDR3 DNA reads TGTGCCAGCAGCCACTCCCGGGGTAGCGGGGAAGATACGCAGTATTTT.

The V and J genes are TRBV6-2 or TRBV6-3 and TRBJ1-2; D might be TRBD1 (6 bases). The CDR3 spans 16 residues. The V gene lost 2 bases and the J gene lost 5 bases, with 18 bases spanning the gap. Germline-derived CDR1 and CDR2 are MNHEY and SVGEGT. Here the CDR3 reads CASSYPFEGEEYGYTF. The CDR3 DNA reads TGTGCCAGCAGTTACCCCTTCGAGGGGGAAGAATATGGCTACACCTTC.

This clone was detected a few times. CDR3 sequence (DNA): TGCGCCAGCAGCTTACGGGGTTCGTACGACTACGAGCAGTACTTC. Translation: CASSLRGSYDYEQYF. V is TRBV5-1 and J is TRBJ2-7, with D perhaps TRBD2 (5 bases). The CDR3 runs to 15 residues. Deletions cut 2 bases from V and 3 bases from J, with 15 bases between. Germline lookup yields CDR1 SGHRS and CDR2 YFSETQ.

The genes are TRBV14 and TRBJ1-1; D not resolved. The CDR3 sequence is 12 residues long. The V and J ends lost 3 bases and 5 bases respectively, with 7 bases between them. Germline V gene lookup returns CDR1 SGHDN and CDR2 FVKESK. The CDR3 sequence is CASSHFRTEAFF. The DNA for the CDR3 is TGTGCCAGCAGCCATTTTCGGACTGAAGCTTTCTTT.

The chain uses TRBV2 and TRBJ1-1; D is perhaps TRBD1 (6 bases). V lost 6 bases and J lost 2, with 13 bases in between. This CDR3 has 14 amino acids. Germline V gene data show CDR1 as SNHLY and CDR2 as FYNNEI. Here the CDR3 DNA reads TGTGCCAGCAGGCCATCAGGGGCAAACACTGAAGCTTTCTTT. It is translated as CASRPSGANTEAFF.

Turning to this clone: Distinct nucleotide sequences in the sample also encode this CDR3. The rearrangement links TRBV3-1 (or the pseudogene TRBV3-2) to TRBJ1-2, with D hard to call. Trimming took 0 bases from V and 1 from J, leaving 6 bases between them. This CDR3 is built from 14 residues. Germline CDR1 reads LGHDT; CDR2 reads YNNKEL (reference sequence). Here the CDR3 DNA reads TGTGCCAGCAGCCAAGACGCGGGTAACTATGGCTACACCTTC. Translation gives CASSQDAGNYGYTF.

The CDR3 nucleotides read TGTGCCAGCAGCCTATACCCCAGCGGGAGTTACAATGAGCAGTTCTTC. Protein product: CASSLYPSGSYNEQFF. The chain employs TRBV7-3 and TRBJ2-1; 8 nucleotides agree with TRBD2. The CDR3 runs 16 residues. CDR1 is SGHTA, CDR2 FQGTGA, per germline. V gave up 5 bases and J gave up 4 bases; unmatched junction bases: 10. The full variable domain, in which reference TRBV7-3 and TRBJ2-1 provide the parts outside the CDR3, is GAGVSQTPSNKVTEKGKYVELRCDPISGHTALYWYRQSLGQGPEFLIYFQGTGAADDSGLPNDRFFAVRPEGSVSTLKIQRTERGDSAVYLCASSLYPSGSYNEQFFGPGTRLTVL.

J is TRBJ2-7 and V is TRBV6-6, with a tentative D call TRBD2 (6 bases). Per the germline V gene, CDR1 is MNHNY and CDR2 is SVGAGI (reference sequence). Deletions cut 0 bases from V and 3 bases from J, with 15 bases between. CDR3 length equals 16 residues. The CDR3 region has the DNA TGTGCCAGCAGTTACTCCCAGTTGTCGGGGGACTACGAGCAGTACTTC. Translating gives CASSYSQLSGDYEQYF.

This chain joins TRBV7-9 and TRBJ2-3; D is ambiguous. There are 13 residues in the CDR3. Deletions cut 3 bases from V and 3 bases from J, with 7 bases between. In germline, CDR1 is SEHNR, CDR2 FQNEAQ (reference sequence). CDR3 DNA: TGTGCCAGCAGCTTCTCGTCTACAGATACGCAGTATTTT. Protein product: CASSFSSTDTQYF. Combining the CDR3 with reference TRBV7-9 and TRBJ2-3 gives the whole variable domain DTGVSQNPRHKITKRGQNVTFRCDPISEHNRLYWYRQTLGQGPEFLTYFQNEAQLEKSRLLSDRFSAERPKGSFSTLEIQRTEQGDSAMYLCASSFSSTDTQYFGPGTRLTVL.

The chain couples TRBV27 to TRBJ2-6; D gene unclear. This CDR3 is 16 amino acids long. Germline V lookup: CDR1 MNHEY, CDR2 SMNVEV (reference sequence). Deletions cut 7 bases from V and 1 base from J, with 14 bases between. This CDR3 reads CASTFAAFSGANVLTF. CDR3 bases: TGTGCCAGCACCTTCGCGGCCTTTTCTGGGGCCAACGTCCTGACTTTC.

The CDR3 sequence is CASKTGNTEAFF. For the CDR3, the DNA is TGTGCCAGCAAAACAGGGAATACTGAAGCTTTCTTT. V and J are TRBV18 and TRBJ1-1; possibly TRBD1 for D (6 bases). Trimming removed 8 bases from V and 5 bases from J, with 12 bases in between. CDR1 is KGHSH and CDR2 is LQKENI in the germline V gene. The length of the CDR3 is 12 residues. The variable domain in full, completed from reference TRBV18 and TRBJ1-1, reads NAGVMQNPRHLVRRRGQEARLRCSPMKGHSHVYWYRQLPEEGLKFMVYLQKENIIDESGMPKERFSAEFPKEGPSILRIQQVVRGDSAAYFCASKTGNTEAFFGQGTRLTVV.

V and J are TRBV9 and TRBJ1-5; 7 nucleotides line up with TRBD1. Trimming removed 3 bases from V and 0 bases from J; junction bases left unmatched: 3. The CDR3 contains 15 residues. Germline CDR1 and CDR2: SGDLS and YYNGEE. The chain's CDR3 is CASSGGTDSNQPQHF. The CDR3 coding sequence is TGTGCCAGCAGCGGGGGGACAGATAGCAATCAGCCCCAGCATTTT.

V and J are TRBV4-1 and TRBJ2-4; 9 bases match TRBD2. Looked up from germline, CDR1 is MGHRA and CDR2 is YSYEKL. The trim removed 0 bases at V and 9 bases at J, leaving 12 bases unmatched. This CDR3 comprises 17 residues. CDR3 nucleotide sequence: TGCGCCAGCAGCCAAGATCGTCCGGGACTAGCTCTCCCCATTCAGTACTTC. Encoded protein: CASSQDRPGLALPIQYF.

This chain uses TRBV6-5 with TRBJ1-3; TRBD1 matches 9 bases. Germline V gives CDR1 MNHEY, CDR2 SVGAGI. This CDR3 is built from 13 residues. The V and J ends lost 6 bases and 5 bases, in that order; junction bases with no gene match: 2. This chain's CDR3 is CASRGTGRNTIYF. CDR3 in DNA: TGTGCCAGCAGGGGGACAGGGCGAAACACCATATATTTT.

The chain combines TRBV14 with TRBJ2-3, with D hard to call. This CDR3 has 14 residues. CDR1 SGHDN and CDR2 FVKESK come from the germline V gene. V was shortened by 5 bases and J by 1 base, with 10 bases between the two germline ends. This CDR3 reads CASSSRSGTDTQYF. In DNA, the CDR3 is TGTGCCAGCAGCTCGAGGAGCGGCACAGATACGCAGTATTTT.

The chain has TRBV5-1 and TRBJ2-7, with 9 bases lining up with TRBD1. The CDR3 is 15 amino acids. The V and J ends lost 0 bases and 0 bases, in that order; junction bases with no gene match: 1. CDR1 is SGHRS and CDR2 is YFSETQ in the germline V gene. The CDR3 spells CASSLAGQGSYEQYF. The CDR3 bases are TGCGCCAGCAGCTTGGCGGGACAGGGCTCCTACGAGCAGTACTTC.

This chain uses TRBV28 with TRBJ1-5; TRBD1 matches at 8 bases. Germline V lookup: CDR1 MDHEN, CDR2 SYDVKM. The CDR3 is made up of 13 amino acids. With V trimmed by 11 bases and J by 0 bases, 3 bases remained unmatched. The CDR3: CAAQGASNQPQHF. DNA of the CDR3: TGTGCCGCCCAGGGGGCTAGCAATCAGCCCCAGCATTTT.

V usage is TRBV19 and J usage is TRBJ1-5; D unresolved. The CDR3 has 16 residues. V gave up 1 base and J gave up 2 bases, with 12 bases separating them. From germline, CDR1 is LNHDA and CDR2 SQIVND (reference sequence). The CDR3 here is CASSIARLRGNQPQHF. CDR3 coding DNA: TGTGCCAGTAGTATAGCTCGATTGAGGGGCAATCAGCCCCAGCATTTT.

This clone appeared a single time. In DNA form, the CDR3 reads TGCAGTGCCAGGGGGGTTGGGGGCTACACCTTC. It encodes CSARGVGGYTF. The V and J genes are TRBV20-1 and TRBJ1-2, with 7 positions matching TRBD1. J gave up 8 bases and V 6 bases, and 6 bases lay outside the gene matches. The CDR3 contains 11 residues. CDR1 and CDR2 (germline): DFQATT, SNEGSKA (reference sequence).

The J gene is TRBJ1-3, the V gene TRBV18; 10 bases fit TRBD1. The CDR3 extends over 15 amino acids. Germline lookup yields CDR1 KGHSH and CDR2 LQKENI. With 6 bases clipped from V and 2 bases from J, the junction kept 4 bases outside the gene matches. The CDR3: CASSPGTGAGNTIYF. DNA of the CDR3: TGTGCCAGCTCCCCCGGGACAGGGGCTGGAAACACCATATATTTT.

The chain uses TRBV3-1 (or the pseudogene TRBV3-2) and TRBJ1-1; TRBD1 matches 7 bases. The CDR3 extends over 15 amino acids. Germline-derived CDR1 and CDR2 are LGHDT and YNNKEL (reference sequence). The V segment lost 1 base and the J segment 4 bases; nucleotides outside the gene matches: 6. The CDR3 loop is CASSQVSGGGTEAFF. For the CDR3, the DNA is TGTGCCAGCAGCCAAGTGTCAGGGGGTGGCACTGAAGCTTTCTTT.

The gene calls are TRBV2 and TRBJ1-2; D may be TRBD1 (6 bases). The CDR3 totals 12 residues. The V end lost 5 bases, the J end lost 4 bases, and 8 bases lay between the germline ends. The germline V gene encodes CDR1 SNHLY and CDR2 FYNNEI. The chain's CDR3 is CASSTQGYGYTF. The CDR3 DNA reads as TGTGCCAGCAGTACACAGGGCTATGGCTACACCTTC.

CDR3 loop: CASSVKTGGEETQYF. CDR3 in DNA: TGTGCCAGCAGCGTAAAAACAGGGGGCGAGGAGACCCAGTACTTC. The rearrangement links TRBV11-3 to TRBJ2-5; 9 bases agree with TRBD1. The CDR3 consists of 15 residues. Germline V gene lookup returns CDR1 SGHNT and CDR2 YENEEA. J lost 5 bases, V lost 5 bases, and 9 bases had no gene match. The full variable domain, completed using reference TRBV11-3 and TRBJ2-5, is EAGVVQSPRYKIIEKKQPVAFWCNPISGHNTLYWYLQNLGQGPELLIRYENEEAVDDSQLPKDRFSAERLKGVDSTLKIQPAELGDSAVYLCASSVKTGGEETQYFGPGTRLLVL.